The 19 T cell receptor beta chains below were found in one sample sequenced in a study of T cell repertoires and Cas9 in healthy adults. Repertoires were generated with immunoSEQ multiplex PCR, while TCRdb's copy carries only in-frame clones and drops some. The sample has 20,000 to 25,000 clones, about nine tenths seen once. The sequenced sample consisted of CD4+ effector T cells (CD127+, CD25-, CD137-, CD154-) from PBMCs; culture status not recorded. These receptors originate from a human donor in good health.

The V call is TRBV2, the J call TRBJ1-3, with D uncertain. Per the germline V gene, CDR1 is SNHLY and CDR2 is FYNNEI. The CDR3 has 14 residues. V dropped 0 bases and J dropped 5 bases, with 8 bases sitting between them. The CDR3: CASSEAAQRNTIYF. CDR3 bases: TGTGCCAGCAGTGAAGCGGCTCAAAGAAACACCATATATTTT.

The rearrangement joins TRBV9 to TRBJ2-3, with D uncertain. This CDR3 region has 13 residues. The ends were cut back, 2 bases at V and 5 bases at J, with 9 bases in the middle. CDR1 is SGDLS and CDR2 is YYNGEE in the germline V gene. DNA of the CDR3: TGTGCCAGCAGCGTGGGCATTGAAGATACGCAGTATTTT. Amino acids: CASSVGIEDTQYF.

The chain employs TRBV6-5 and TRBJ1-6, with D possibly being TRBD1 (5 bases). The CDR3 runs to 14 residues. CDR1 is MNHEY and CDR2 is SVGAGI in the germline V gene. V was trimmed by 0 bases and J by 6 bases, leaving 6 bases between them. In nucleotides, the CDR3 is TGTGCCAGCAGTTACTCCCAGGGTAATTCACCCCTCCACTTT. Encoded protein: CASSYSQGNSPLHF.

V and J are TRBV4-1 and TRBJ1-2; D remains unclear. CDR3 size: 15 residues. V was cut by 2 bases and J by 1 base, with 11 bases left in between. CDR1 is MGHRA, CDR2 YSYEKL, per germline. The CDR3 nucleotides read TGCGCCAGCAGCCAAATTTCACTTATTAACTATGGCTACACCTTC. This codes for CASSQISLINYGYTF.

The chain combines TRBV5-1 with TRBJ1-5, with a weak D call TRBD1 (6 bases). Germline-derived CDR1 and CDR2 are SGHRS and YFSETQ. The CDR3 has 15 amino acids. V gave up 4 bases and J gave up 0 bases, with 11 bases separating them. The CDR3, as DNA: TGCGCCAGCAGCCCGAGGGACACTAGCAATCAGCCCCAGCATTTT. It specifies CASSPRDTSNQPQHF.

In DNA, the CDR3 is TGCGCCAGCAGCCAAGCGAGGCGGGGCTACACCTTC. It translates to CASSQARRGYTF. This chain links TRBV4-1 with TRBJ1-2, with no clear D. Germline V gene data show CDR1 as MGHRA and CDR2 as YSYEKL. V was trimmed by 1 base and J by 8 bases, leaving 8 bases between them. The CDR3 spans 12 residues.

For this clone: At one end the junction does not follow the germline gene, possibly because of a read error. The chain is built from TRBV19 and TRBJ2-6; the D is unclear. CDR1 is LNHDA and CDR2 is SQIVND in the germline V gene (reference sequence). The length of the CDR3 is 15 residues. In nucleotides, the CDR3 is TGTGCCGGTAGTATTGAGCGCTCTGGGGCCAACGTCCTGACTTTC. Translated, it gives CAGSIERSGANVLTF.

This clone was observed a handful of times. This chain connects TRBV4-1 to TRBJ2-3; 15 bases are a match to TRBD2. The ends lost 7 bases at V and 4 bases at J; junction bases unmatched: 12. This CDR3 contains 18 residues. Germline-derived CDR1 and CDR2 are MGHRA and YSYEKL. The DNA of the CDR3 is TGCGCCAGCACCCGGTCGGGACTAGCGGGGGGTGGGGCAGATACGCAGTATTTT. It encodes CASTRSGLAGGGADTQYF.

The chain employs TRBV28 and TRBJ2-1; D unclear. Trimming shortened V by 5 bases and J by 0 bases, and 11 bases separated the two germline ends. This CDR3 is 15 amino acids long. Germline V gene sequence: CDR1 MDHEN, CDR2 SYDVKM. The DNA for the CDR3 is TGTGCCAGCAGTCCCTTAGTGTTCTCCTACAATGAGCAGTTCTTC. Encoded protein: CASSPLVFSYNEQFF. Filled out from reference TRBV28 and TRBJ2-1, the complete variable domain reads DVKVTQSSRYLVKRTGEKVFLECVQDMDHENMFWYRQDPGLGLRLIYFSYDVKMKEKGDIPEGYSVSREKKERFSLILESASTNQTSMYLCASSPLVFSYNEQFFGPGTRLTVL.

V is TRBV28 and J is TRBJ1-2; D unclear. The CDR3 has 14 residues. CDR1 and CDR2 from the germline V gene are MDHEN and SYDVKM. The ends were cut back, 7 bases at V and 3 bases at J, with 15 bases in the middle. The CDR3 sequence is CASTPNVLDYGYTF. CDR3 nucleotides: TGTGCCAGCACCCCCAACGTGTTGGACTATGGCTACACCTTC.

This rearrangement joins TRBV29-1 to TRBJ2-5; D tentatively fits TRBD1 or TRBD2 (5 bases each). The germline gives CDR1 SQVTM, CDR2 ANQGSEA. Trimming pared 7 bases from V and 2 bases from J, leaving 14 bases between. This CDR3 is built from 13 residues. CDR3 bases: TGCAGCGGCGAGGGGCTTAATCAAGAGACCCAGTACTTC. Its translation: CSGEGLNQETQYF.

This chain links TRBV18 with TRBJ2-7, with 8 bases that match TRBD2. V shed 3 bases and J 7 bases; nucleotides not matched to a gene: 11. CDR1 and CDR2 from the germline V gene are KGHSH and LQKENI. The CDR3 extends over 15 amino acids. This CDR3 is CASSPRPGGGGEQYF. The CDR3 DNA sequence: TGTGCCAGCTCACCCCGACCGGGGGGGGGCGGGGAGCAGTACTTC.

V is TRBV7-2 and J is TRBJ1-5, with D perhaps matching TRBD1 (6 bases). CDR3 size: 16 residues. The germline V gene has CDR1 SGHTA and CDR2 FQGNSA. V lost 1 base and J lost 0, with 10 bases in between. The CDR3 nucleotides read TGTGCCAGCAGCTTAGTTGGACAGTATAGCAATCAGCCCCAGCATTTT. This codes for CASSLVGQYSNQPQHF. Full variable domain (outside the CDR3, taken from reference TRBV7-2 and TRBJ1-5): GAGVSQSPSNKVTEKGKDVELRCDPISGHTALYWYRQSLGQGLEFLIYFQGNSAPDKSGLPSDRFSAERTGGSVSTLTIQRTQQEDSAVYLCASSLVGQYSNQPQHFGDGTRLSIL.

The V gene is TRBV10-3, the J gene TRBJ2-7; D gene unclear. Germline loops: CDR1 ENHRY, CDR2 SYGVKD. Trimming removed 4 bases from V and 3 bases from J, with 22 bases in between. This CDR3 has 17 amino acids. CDR3: CAISVVQLLFPNYEQYF. CDR3 sequence (DNA): TGTGCCATCAGTGTCGTACAGCTCTTATTCCCCAACTACGAGCAGTACTTC.

The chain carries TRBV6-5 and TRBJ1-2; D may be TRBD1 (5 bases). Trimming removed 2 bases from V and 4 bases from J, with 17 bases in between. CDR1 is MNHEY, CDR2 SVGAGI, per germline. CDR3 length: 16 residues. The CDR3 here is CASSYGLGGIGYGYTF. In nucleotides, the CDR3 is TGTGCCAGCAGTTACGGGTTGGGGGGAATCGGCTATGGCTACACCTTC.

V and J are TRBV28 and TRBJ2-1; D might be TRBD1 (5 bases). V lost 5 bases and J lost 5, with 10 bases in between. The length of the CDR3 is 13 residues. Germline CDR1 is MDHEN and CDR2 is SYDVKM. The CDR3 sequence is CASSPSDNNEQFF. CDR3 DNA: TGTGCCAGCAGTCCGTCGGACAACAATGAGCAGTTCTTC.

V gene TRBV30 combines with J gene TRBJ2-5; D unclear. There are 12 residues in the CDR3. V was trimmed by 0 bases and J by 1 base, leaving 3 bases between them. Germline CDR1 GTSNPN, CDR2 SVGIG (reference sequence). The CDR3 spells CAWSVAQETQYF. The CDR3 region has the DNA TGTGCCTGGAGTGTGGCCCAAGAGACCCAGTACTTC.

The gene calls are TRBV6-5 and TRBJ2-2; D remains unclear. Germline V gives CDR1 MNHEY, CDR2 SVGAGI. This CDR3 contains 12 residues. The V end was cut by 6 bases, the J end by 6 bases, with 8 bases between. The CDR3 sequence: CASRNPPGELFF. CDR3 nucleotides: TGTGCCAGCAGGAATCCTCCCGGGGAGCTGTTTTTT.

This chain joins TRBV29-1 and TRBJ2-3; a possible D gene is TRBD2 (6 bases). Germline CDR1 reads SQVTM; CDR2 reads ANQGSEA. V shed 4 bases and J shed 9 bases, with 17 bases lying between them. The CDR3 runs 13 residues. For the CDR3, the DNA is TGCAGCGTTGTGACCGGGGGTCAGGGAACGCAGTATTTT. It specifies CSVVTGGQGTQYF.